This record concerns one T cell receptor (beta chain) sequence. Its specificity is unknown. The PCR had 60 Vbeta and 13 Jbeta primers. The assay was immunoSEQ multiplex PCR, and TCRdb's table has in-frame clones only and misses some. The repertoire consists of tens of thousands of clones, with around 72% occurring once and the leading ten covering about 3%. This entry is derived from a study of cytomegalovirus exposure and HLA in healthy donors. Overall study context: HLA-typed donors were the source of approximately 85 million unique TCRs held in an early data release.

Germline V CDR1 and CDR2: SQVTM, ANQGSEA. V shed 5 bases and J 1 base; nucleotides not matched to a gene: 3. CDR3 length: 14 amino acids. The study's findings and limits: Solely CMV serostatus was available to characterize immune exposure. Later genetic work tied a missense DCLRE1C variant to beta-chain V and J trimming. Three chains linked to CMV were shown in vitro to be specific for CMV antigens.

The sequence was collected from a man aged 18 to 30 in good health and CMV-seronegative. The V and J genes are TRBV29-1 and TRBJ2-2, with 8 positions matching TRBD2. Input material: PBMCs. The CDR3 region has the DNA TGCAGCGTTCGGGGGGGAGTGAACACCGGGGAGCTGTTTTTT. Amino acids: CSVRGGVNTGELFF.